This TCR beta chain stems from a study of blood T cell repertoires in COVID-19. Study information: The United States, Italy and Spain were the sources of the acute and convalescent COVID-19 samples. PBMCs, B-cell-depleted T cells, or T cells provided the cDNA or gDNA that made up the material.

Trimming cost V 2 bases and J 0 bases; bases outside gene matches: 2. Germline CDR1 reads MDHEN; CDR2 reads SYDVKM. The CDR3 totals 15 residues. Per the study methods: Nucleated cell counts were estimated from reference gene primer amplification. The table came from immunoSEQ multiplex PCR; TCRdb's copy has only in-frame clones and leaves some out. V, J and clone size derive from that table, while D and trimming were established from the DNA sequence. The sample lists around 160,000 clones; roughly 80% were seen once. Sequenced material: peripheral blood. The clonotype comes from a woman older than 75 with acute or convalescent COVID-19. The V gene is TRBV28, the J gene TRBJ2-3, with 7 positions matching TRBD2. The CDR3 loop reads CASSLAGASTDTQYF. CDR3 coding DNA: TGTGCCAGCAGTTTAGCGGGAGCCAGCACAGATACGCAGTATTTT.